These 5 T cell receptor beta chains share one sample of origin, sequenced in a study of blood T cells in healthy people across ages. Next came a second PCR, run for 7 to 11 cycles, which used a sample-barcoded 5' primer along with a J-beta primer mix. TCRdb ran MiXCR on the 5' RACE reads and lists one entry per CDR3 protein. The sample has 850,000 to 1,000,000 distinct CDR3 sequences, around 49% seen once. The specimen sequenced was blood. The receptor set was obtained from a man aged 25 to 40 in good health.

The V and J genes are TRBV12-3 or TRBV12-4 and TRBJ1-2; 7 bases match TRBD1. This CDR3 comprises 14 residues. V was clipped by 5 bases and J by 4 bases; unmatched bases: 7. CDR3 in DNA: TGTGCCAGCAGTCCTTCGGGACAGCCCTATGGCTACACCTTC. This encodes CASSPSGQPYGYTF.

The chain uses TRBV3-1 and TRBJ2-3; 7 nucleotides agree with TRBD1. This CDR3 has 13 amino acids. J was trimmed by 3 bases and V by 7 bases; bases with no gene match: 4. Looked up from germline, CDR1 is LGHDT and CDR2 is YNNKEL (reference sequence). The chain's CDR3 is CASNDRATDTQYF. CDR3 in DNA: TGTGCCAGCAATGACAGGGCGACAGATACGCAGTATTTT.

The rearrangement joins TRBV28 to TRBJ1-4; TRBD1 is a possible D gene (6 bases). The V and J ends lost 8 bases and 4 bases respectively, with 8 bases between them. This CDR3 is 12 amino acids long. CDR1 is MDHEN and CDR2 is SYDVKM in the germline V gene. The CDR3: CASQQGNEKLFF. The CDR3, as DNA: TGTGCCAGCCAACAGGGTAATGAAAAACTGTTTTTT.

As regards this clonotype: Mismatch with germline at one junction end may stem from a read error. This chain joins TRBV11-2 and TRBJ1-1; D gene ambiguous. CDR3 size: 14 residues. The V gene's germline CDR1 is SGHAT and CDR2 FQNNGV. The CDR3 protein is CASSLDLGNTGAFF. The CDR3 DNA sequence: TGTGCCAGCAGCTTAGACCTCGGGAACACTGGAGCTTTCTTT.

This sequence joins TRBV29-1 and TRBJ2-1; D uncertain. The CDR3 loop spans 13 amino acids. Trimming stripped 6 bases from V and 3 bases from J, with 12 bases between. CDR1 is SQVTM, CDR2 ANQGSEA, per germline. For the CDR3, the DNA is TGCAGCGTACCAAGCGCCCGCTACAATGAGCAGTTCTTC. Its protein product is CSVPSARYNEQFF.